This section outlines one TCR beta chain sequence together with its context. This specimen comes from a study of cytomegalovirus exposure and HLA in healthy donors. PCR used 60 Vbeta primers and 13 Jbeta primers. Profiled with immunoSEQ multiplex PCR; TCRdb holds only in-frame clones, not every one. The profile shows under 150,000 clones, about four fifths of them singletons. V was pared by 4 bases and J by 6 bases, with 19 bases between. CDR1 SGHRS and CDR2 YFSETQ come from the germline V gene. The CDR3 loop spans 15 amino acids. The sequence came from a human donor in good health. The sequenced sample consisted of PBMCs. The chain links TRBV5-1 to TRBJ1-2; weak D call: TRBD1 (5 bases). CDR3 region: CASSPRMSGVDGYTF. The CDR3 nucleotides are TGCGCCAGCAGCCCAAGGATGTCGGGGGTGGATGGCTACACCTTC.